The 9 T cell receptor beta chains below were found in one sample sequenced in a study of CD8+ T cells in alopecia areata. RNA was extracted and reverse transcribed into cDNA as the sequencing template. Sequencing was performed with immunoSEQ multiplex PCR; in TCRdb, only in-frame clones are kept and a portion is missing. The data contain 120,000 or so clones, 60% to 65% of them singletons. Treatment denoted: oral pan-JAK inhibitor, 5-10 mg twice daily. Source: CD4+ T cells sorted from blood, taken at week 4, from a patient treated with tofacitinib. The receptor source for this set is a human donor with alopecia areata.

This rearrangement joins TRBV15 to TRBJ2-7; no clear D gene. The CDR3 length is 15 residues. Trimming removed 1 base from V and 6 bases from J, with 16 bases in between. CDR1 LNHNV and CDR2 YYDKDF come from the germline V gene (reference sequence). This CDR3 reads CATSRVFGMISEQYF. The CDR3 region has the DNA TGTGCCACCAGCAGAGTCTTTGGGATGATCTCCGAGCAGTACTTC. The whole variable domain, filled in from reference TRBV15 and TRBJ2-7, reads DAMVIQNPRYQVTQFGKPVTLSCSQTLNHNVMYWYQQKSSQAPKLLFHYYDKDFNNEADTPDNFQSRRPNTSFCFLDIRSPGLGDTAMYLCATSRVFGMISEQYFGPGTRLTVT.

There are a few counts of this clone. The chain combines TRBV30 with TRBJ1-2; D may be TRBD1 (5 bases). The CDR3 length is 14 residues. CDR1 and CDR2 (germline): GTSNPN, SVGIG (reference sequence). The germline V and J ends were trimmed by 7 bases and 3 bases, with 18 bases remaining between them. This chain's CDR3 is CALNPDIIYYGYTF. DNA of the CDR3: TGTGCCTTAAACCCGGACATCATCTACTATGGCTACACCTTC. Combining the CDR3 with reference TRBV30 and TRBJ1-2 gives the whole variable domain SQTIHQWPATLVQPVGSPLSLECTVEGTSNPNLYWYRQAAGRGLQLLFYSVGIGQISSEVPQNLSASRPQDRQFILSSKKLLLSDSGFYLCALNPDIIYYGYTFGSGTRLTVV.

This chain's CDR3 is CASSTGLADYNEQFF. The CDR3 coding sequence is TGTGCCAGCAGCACGGGACTAGCGGACTACAATGAGCAGTTCTTC. This chain links TRBV5-4 with TRBJ2-1, with TRBD2 matching 11 bases. CDR3 length equals 15 residues. Losses at the gene ends were 4 bases for V and 3 bases for J; bases not matched to a gene: 3. Germline assignment: CDR1 SGHNT and CDR2 YYREEE (reference sequence).

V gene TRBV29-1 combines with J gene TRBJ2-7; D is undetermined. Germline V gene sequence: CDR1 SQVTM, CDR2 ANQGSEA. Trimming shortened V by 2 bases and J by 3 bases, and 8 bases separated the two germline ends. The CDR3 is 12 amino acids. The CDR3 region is CSVELKNYEQYF. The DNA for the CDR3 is TGCAGCGTTGAACTGAAAAACTACGAGCAGTACTTC.

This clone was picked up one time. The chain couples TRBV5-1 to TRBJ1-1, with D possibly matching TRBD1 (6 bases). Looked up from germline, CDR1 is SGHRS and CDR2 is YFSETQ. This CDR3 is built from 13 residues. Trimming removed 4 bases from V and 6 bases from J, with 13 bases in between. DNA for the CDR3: TGCGCCAGCAGCCCTGGACAGAATGCTGAAGCTTTCTTT. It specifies CASSPGQNAEAFF.

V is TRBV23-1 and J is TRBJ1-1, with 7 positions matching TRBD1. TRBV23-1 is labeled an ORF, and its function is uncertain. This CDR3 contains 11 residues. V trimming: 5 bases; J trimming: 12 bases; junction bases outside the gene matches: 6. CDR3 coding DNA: TGCGCCAGCAGTTCCGACAGGGAAACTTTCTTT. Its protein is CASSSDRETFF.

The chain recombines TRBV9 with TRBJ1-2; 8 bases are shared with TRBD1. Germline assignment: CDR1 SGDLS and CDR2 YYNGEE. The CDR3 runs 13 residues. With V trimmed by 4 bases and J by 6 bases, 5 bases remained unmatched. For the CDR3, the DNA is TGTGCCAGCAGCAAGGACAGGGAAAATGGCTACACCTTC. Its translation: CASSKDRENGYTF.

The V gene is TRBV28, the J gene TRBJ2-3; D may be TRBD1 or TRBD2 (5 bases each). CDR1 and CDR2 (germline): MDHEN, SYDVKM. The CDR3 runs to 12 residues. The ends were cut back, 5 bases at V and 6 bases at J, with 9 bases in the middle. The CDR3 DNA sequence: TGTGCCAGCAGTCCGGGGCGGGATACGCAGTATTTT. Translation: CASSPGRDTQYF.

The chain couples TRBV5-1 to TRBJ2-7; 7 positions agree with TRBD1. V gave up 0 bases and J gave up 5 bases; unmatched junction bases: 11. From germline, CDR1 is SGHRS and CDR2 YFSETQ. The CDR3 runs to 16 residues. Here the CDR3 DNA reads TGCGCCAGCAGCTTGGCAGTTCGGGACAGTCGCGACGAGCAGTACTTC. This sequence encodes CASSLAVRDSRDEQYF.